A single sample gave rise to the 15 T cell receptor beta chains below, sequenced in a study of blood T cell repertoires in COVID-19. The table came from immunoSEQ multiplex PCR; TCRdb's copy has only in-frame clones and leaves some out. The sample has about 160,000 clones; around four fifths are singletons. Material: peripheral blood. These receptor sequences come from a man between 65 and 85 years old who had recovered from COVID-19.

The chain employs TRBV28 and TRBJ2-5; 10 bases agree with TRBD1. The CDR3 is made up of 14 amino acids. Trimming removed 8 bases from V and 1 base from J; junction bases left unmatched: 4. CDR1 MDHEN and CDR2 SYDVKM come from the germline V gene. The CDR3 region has the DNA TGTGCCAGCCGGACAGGGGGTCCCCAAGAGACCCAGTACTTC. It is translated as CASRTGGPQETQYF. The full variable domain, in which reference TRBV28 and TRBJ2-5 provide the parts outside the CDR3, is DVKVTQSSRYLVKRTGEKVFLECVQDMDHENMFWYRQDPGLGLRLIYFSYDVKMKEKGDIPEGYSVSREKKERFSLILESASTNQTSMYLCASRTGGPQETQYFGPGTRLLVL.

The chain is built from TRBV7-9 and TRBJ2-1; tentatively, D is TRBD2 (6 bases). Per germline, CDR1 SEHNR and CDR2 FQNEAQ (reference sequence). V lost 5 bases to trimming and J lost 1 base, with 15 bases between them. This CDR3 is built from 16 residues. The CDR3 protein is CASSPGIAASYNEQFF. The CDR3 nucleotides read TGTGCCAGCAGCCCCGGGATAGCGGCATCCTACAATGAGCAGTTCTTC.

The rearrangement joins TRBV5-4 to TRBJ2-2; TRBD2 aligns across 11 bases. V gave up 4 bases and J gave up 7 bases; unmatched junction bases: 9. The length of the CDR3 is 16 residues. Germline values: CDR1 SGHNT, CDR2 YYREEE (reference sequence). The CDR3 protein is CASSLGTSGVGGELFF. CDR3 nucleotide sequence: TGTGCCAGCAGCCTCGGGACTAGCGGAGTGGGCGGGGAGCTGTTTTTT.

The chain carries TRBV28 and TRBJ2-7; D is unclear. V was pared by 1 base and J by 6 bases, with 13 bases between. The germline V gene encodes CDR1 MDHEN and CDR2 SYDVKM. The CDR3 contains 14 residues. CDR3 DNA sequence: TGTGCCAGCAGTTTATACAAGGAGCTTGGCGAGCAGTACTTC. Protein product: CASSLYKELGEQYF.

CDR3 in DNA: TGCGCCAGCAGCCAAGATGATTGGCGGGAGACCCTTTACGAGCAGTACTTC. It yields the protein CASSQDDWRETLYEQYF. The gene calls are TRBV4-1 and TRBJ2-7; TRBD2 matches at 7 bases. The V gene's germline CDR1 is MGHRA and CDR2 YSYEKL. This CDR3 spans 17 amino acids. V was clipped by 0 bases and J by 4 bases; unmatched bases: 12.

J is TRBJ2-7 and V is TRBV6-6, with 9 bases that match TRBD2. Germline-derived CDR1 and CDR2 are MNHNY and SVGAGI (reference sequence). The CDR3 is made up of 16 amino acids. With 6 bases clipped from V and 1 base from J, the junction kept 10 bases outside the gene matches. The CDR3 protein is CASRPPGTSRSYEQYF. The CDR3 bases are TGTGCCAGCAGACCCCCCGGGACTAGCAGGTCCTACGAGCAGTACTTC.

This clone has just one count. J is TRBJ1-5 and V is TRBV30, with unresolved D. The CDR3 has 14 amino acids. Germline CDR1 GTSNPN, CDR2 SVGIG (reference sequence). The CDR3 protein is CALRSPDGNQPQHF. As DNA, the CDR3 is TGTGCTCTGAGGAGCCCTGATGGCAATCAGCCCCAGCATTTT.

The rearrangement uses TRBV9 and TRBJ2-7, with a possible D match to TRBD1 (5 bases). The length of the CDR3 is 13 residues. Trimming removed 0 bases from V and 1 base from J, with 5 bases in between. Germline V gives CDR1 SGDLS, CDR2 YYNGEE. CDR3 DNA sequence: TGTGCCAGCAGCGTAGGACAGTCCTACGAGCAGTACTTC. Translated: CASSVGQSYEQYF.

The chain combines TRBV18 with TRBJ1-2; 9 nucleotides line up with TRBD1. V shed 6 bases, J shed 4 bases, and the junction held 9 bases outside the gene matches. The length of the CDR3 is 15 residues. Germline lookup yields CDR1 KGHSH and CDR2 LQKENI. The CDR3 sequence is CASSLEGTGSYGYTF. The CDR3 nucleotides are TGTGCCAGCTCCCTCGAAGGGACAGGGAGCTATGGCTACACCTTC.

The genes are TRBV5-1 and TRBJ2-7; 7 bases are a match to TRBD1. The germline V gene encodes CDR1 SGHRS and CDR2 YFSETQ. The CDR3 totals 16 residues. With 4 bases clipped from V and 0 bases from J, the junction kept 10 bases outside the gene matches. CDR3 DNA sequence: TGCGCCAGCAGCCCCACACAGGGGTCGAGCTCCTACGAGCAGTACTTC. Translated: CASSPTQGSSSYEQYF.

The chain combines TRBV4-1 with TRBJ1-1; D ambiguous. The CDR3 runs to 14 residues. CDR1 and CDR2 (germline): MGHRA, YSYEKL. Trimming left V 6 bases short and J 5 bases short, with 16 bases between. This CDR3 reads CASSQRTRDTEAFF. Written as DNA, the CDR3 is TGCGCCAGCAGTCAAAGGACGAGGGATACTGAAGCTTTCTTT.

The chain couples TRBV7-2 to TRBJ2-7; 7 nucleotides agree with TRBD2. This CDR3 is 17 amino acids long. The V and J ends lost 5 bases and 0 bases, in that order; junction bases with no gene match: 13. Germline V lookup: CDR1 SGHTA, CDR2 FQGNSA. Here the CDR3 DNA reads TGTGCCAGCAGCCCCACCAGGGTCGGGACTACCTCCTACGAGCAGTACTTC. Residues: CASSPTRVGTTSYEQYF.

The genes are TRBV3-1 (or the pseudogene TRBV3-2) and TRBJ2-5; 10 bases fit TRBD2. V lost 0 bases to trimming and J lost 0 bases; unmatched junction nucleotides: 1. CDR1 and CDR2 (germline): LGHDT, YNNKEL (reference sequence). The CDR3 has 16 amino acids. CDR3 residues: CASSQDGTSDQETQYF. In nucleotides, the CDR3 is TGTGCCAGCAGCCAAGATGGGACTAGCGACCAAGAGACCCAGTACTTC.

With regard to this clone: An end of the junction does not agree with germline; a read error may underlie this. This same CDR3 is encoded by further DNA sequences in the sample. The V and J genes are TRBV7-7 and TRBJ2-2; 8 nucleotides agree with TRBD1. Germline V gives CDR1 SSHAT, CDR2 FNYEAQ (reference sequence). The CDR3 is made up of 15 amino acids. The CDR3 here is CASSLDRGDTGELFF. CDR3 DNA: TGTGCTAGCAGCTTAGACAGGGGCGATACCGGGGAGCTGTTTTTT.

The V gene is TRBV3-1 (or the pseudogene TRBV3-2), the J gene TRBJ1-1; tentatively, D is TRBD1 (5 bases). CDR3 size: 14 residues. V was cut by 7 bases and J by 3 bases, with 15 bases left in between. Germline-derived CDR1 and CDR2 are LGHDT and YNNKEL (reference sequence). CDR3 nucleotides: TGTGCCAGCACCAAGGCCAGGGAGGACACTGAAGCTTTCTTT. Its protein product is CASTKAREDTEAFF.